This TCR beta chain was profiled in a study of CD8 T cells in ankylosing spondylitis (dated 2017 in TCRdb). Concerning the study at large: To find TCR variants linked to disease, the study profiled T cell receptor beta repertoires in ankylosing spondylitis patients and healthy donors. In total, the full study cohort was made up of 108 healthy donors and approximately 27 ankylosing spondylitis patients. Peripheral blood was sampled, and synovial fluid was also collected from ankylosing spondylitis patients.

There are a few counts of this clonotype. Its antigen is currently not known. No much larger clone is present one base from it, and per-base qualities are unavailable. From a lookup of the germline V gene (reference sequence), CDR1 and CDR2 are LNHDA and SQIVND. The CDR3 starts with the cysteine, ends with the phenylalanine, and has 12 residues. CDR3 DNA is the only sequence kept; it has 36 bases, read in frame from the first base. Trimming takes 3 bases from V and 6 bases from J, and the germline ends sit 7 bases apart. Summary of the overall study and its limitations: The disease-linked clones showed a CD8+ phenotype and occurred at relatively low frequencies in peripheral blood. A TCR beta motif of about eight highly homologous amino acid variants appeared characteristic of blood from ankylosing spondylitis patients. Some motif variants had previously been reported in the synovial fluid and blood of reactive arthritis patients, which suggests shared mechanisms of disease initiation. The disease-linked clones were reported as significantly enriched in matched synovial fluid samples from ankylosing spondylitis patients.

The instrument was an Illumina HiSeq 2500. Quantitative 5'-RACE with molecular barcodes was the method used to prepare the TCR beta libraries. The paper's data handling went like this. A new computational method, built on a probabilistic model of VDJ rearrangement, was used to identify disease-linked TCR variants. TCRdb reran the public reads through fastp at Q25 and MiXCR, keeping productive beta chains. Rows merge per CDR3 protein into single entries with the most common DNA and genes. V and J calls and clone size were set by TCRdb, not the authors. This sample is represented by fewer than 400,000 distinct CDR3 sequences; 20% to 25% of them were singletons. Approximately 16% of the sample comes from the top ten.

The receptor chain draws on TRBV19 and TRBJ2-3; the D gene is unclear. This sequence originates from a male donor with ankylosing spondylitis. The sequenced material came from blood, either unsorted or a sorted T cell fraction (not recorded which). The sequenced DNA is TGTGCCAGTAGTATTGAGAGGGATACGCAGTATTTT. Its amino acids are CASSIERDTQYF. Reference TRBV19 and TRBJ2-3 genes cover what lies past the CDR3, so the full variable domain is DGGITQSPKYLFRKEGQNVTLSCEQNLNHDAMYWYRQDPGQGLRLIYYSQIVNDFQKGDIAEGYSVSREKKESFPLTVTSAQKNPTAFYLCASSIERDTQYFGPGTRLTVL.